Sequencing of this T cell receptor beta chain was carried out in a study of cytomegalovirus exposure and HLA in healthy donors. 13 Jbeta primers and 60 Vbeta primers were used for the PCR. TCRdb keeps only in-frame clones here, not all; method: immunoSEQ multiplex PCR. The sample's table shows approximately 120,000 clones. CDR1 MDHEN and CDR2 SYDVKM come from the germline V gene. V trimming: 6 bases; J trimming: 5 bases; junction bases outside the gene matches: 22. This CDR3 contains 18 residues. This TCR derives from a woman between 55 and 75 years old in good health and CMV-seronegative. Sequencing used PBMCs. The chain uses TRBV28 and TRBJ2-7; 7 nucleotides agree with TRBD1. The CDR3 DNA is TGTGCCAGCAGAAAGGGGACAGTCTCCCGCCTGGGTCAGGACGAGCAGTACTTC. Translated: CASRKGTVSRLGQDEQYF.